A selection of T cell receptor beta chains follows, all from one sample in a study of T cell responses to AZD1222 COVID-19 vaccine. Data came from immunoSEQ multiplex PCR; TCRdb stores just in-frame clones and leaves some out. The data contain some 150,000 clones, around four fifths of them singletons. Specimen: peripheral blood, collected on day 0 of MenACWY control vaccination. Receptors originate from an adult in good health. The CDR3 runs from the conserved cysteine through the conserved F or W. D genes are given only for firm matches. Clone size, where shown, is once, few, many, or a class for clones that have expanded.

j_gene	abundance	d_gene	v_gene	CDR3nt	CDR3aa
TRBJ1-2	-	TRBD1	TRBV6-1	TGTGCCAGCAGTGAACTCATGGGACAGGGGTTGGATGGCTACACCTTC	CASSELMGQGLDGYTF
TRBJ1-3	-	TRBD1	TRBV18	TGTGCCAGCTCATCGGGACAGGACGGAAACACCATATATTTT	CASSSGQDGNTIYF
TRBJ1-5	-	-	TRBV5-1	TGCGCCAGCAGCTGGGGGATCGGGCAGCCCCAGCATTTT	CASSWGIGQPQHF
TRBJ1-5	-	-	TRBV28	TGTGCCAGCAGCCCCGCGGGGGCGGCCTCCAATCAGCCCCAGCATTTT	CASSPAGAASNQPQHF
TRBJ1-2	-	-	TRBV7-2	TGTGCCAGCAGCTTATCTTTCAAGGGACCGCGGGGCTACACCTTC	CASSLSFKGPRGYTF
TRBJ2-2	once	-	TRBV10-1	TGCGCCAGCAGTGAACGAGCTCTAAACACCGGGGAGCTGTTTTTT	CASSERALNTGELFF
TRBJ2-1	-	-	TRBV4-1	TGCGCCAGCAGCCAAGCCACAGGAGCCTACAATGAGCAGTTCTTC	CASSQATGAYNEQFF
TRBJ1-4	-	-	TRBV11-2	TGTGCCAGCAGCTTGGACAGCGGGTTACGGCTGTTTTTT	CASSLDSGLRLFF
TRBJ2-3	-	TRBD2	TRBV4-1	TGCGCCAGCAGCCGCGGACTAGCGGGGGCTGATACGCAGTATTTT	CASSRGLAGADTQYF
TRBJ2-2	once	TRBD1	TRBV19	TGTGCCAGTAGTACAAGACAGGGATCAACCGGGGAGCTGTTTTTT	CASSTRQGSTGELFF
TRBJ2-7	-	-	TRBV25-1	TGTGCCAGCAGTGATCCCAGCTCTGGACCGTACGAGCAGTACTTC	CASSDPSSGPYEQYF
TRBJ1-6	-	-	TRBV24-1	TGTGCCACCAGTGACCGAAGGGAGCCCCTCCACTTT	CATSDRREPLHF
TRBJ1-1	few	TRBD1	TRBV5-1	TGCGCCAGCACCCCGGGACAGGGGGCGTTGAACACTGAAGCTTTCTTT	CASTPGQGALNTEAFF
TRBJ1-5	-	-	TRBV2	TGTGCCAGCAGTGAGACCAGGGAAGGCAATCAGCCCCAGCATTTT	CASSETREGNQPQHF
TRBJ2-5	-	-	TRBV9	TGTGCCAGCAGCGTAGTGGCCAGGGGAGGACAAGAGACCCAGTACTTC	CASSVVARGGQETQYF
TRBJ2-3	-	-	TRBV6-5	TGTGCCAGCAGCCGCATTGCTTCAGATACGCAGTATTTT	CASSRIASDTQYF
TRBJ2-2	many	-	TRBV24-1	TGTGCCACCAGTGAGGCCACCGGGGAGCTGTTTTTT	CATSEATGELFF